This T cell receptor beta chain appears in the sequencing data of a study of siplizumab effects on memory and regulatory T cells. Germline CDR1 is SQVTM and CDR2 is ANQGSEA. The CDR3 consists of 13 residues. V lost 5 bases, J lost 5 bases, and 13 bases lay in between. Points from the study as a whole: Confirmatory evidence of suppressive function in proliferating siplizumab-culture Tregs was not obtained. In roughly 80-96% of proliferating CD4+ or CD8+ clones, a naive or memory phenotype could not be assigned. A major contribution to the alloresponse seemed to be made by naive T cells, which seemed more diverse than memory cells.

It was roughly 99,000 TCR templates that were assayed per sample. Sequenced by immunoSEQ multiplex PCR; TCRdb stores in-frame clones only, minus some. The sample includes 100,000 or so clones, about 94% of them seen just once. In regard to this clone: No antigen is known for it.

The chain joins TRBV29-1 to TRBJ2-4; weak D call: TRBD2 (5 bases). The clonotype originates from a human donor in good health. The specimen sequenced was non-Treg CD4+ T cells sorted from blood. The CDR3: CSVQDGGQNIQYF. The CDR3 DNA is TGCAGCGTTCAGGACGGAGGACAAAACATTCAGTACTTC.